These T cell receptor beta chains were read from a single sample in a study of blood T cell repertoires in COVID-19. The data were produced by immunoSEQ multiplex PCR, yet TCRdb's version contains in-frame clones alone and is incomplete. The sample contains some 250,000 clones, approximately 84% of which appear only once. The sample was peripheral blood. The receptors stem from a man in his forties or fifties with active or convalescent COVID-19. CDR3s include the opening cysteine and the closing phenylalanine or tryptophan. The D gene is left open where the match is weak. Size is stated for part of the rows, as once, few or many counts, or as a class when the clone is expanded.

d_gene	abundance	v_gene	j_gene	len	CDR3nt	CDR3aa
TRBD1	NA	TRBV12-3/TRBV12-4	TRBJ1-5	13	TGTGCCAGCGGCGGGACAGAGAATCAGCCCCAGCATTTT	CASGGTENQPQHF
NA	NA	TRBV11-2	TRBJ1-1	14	TGTGCCAGCAGCTTAGTCCACCGGGACACTGAAGCTTTCTTT	CASSLVHRDTEAFF
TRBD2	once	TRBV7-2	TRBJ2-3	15	TGTGCCAGCAGCTCCCTAGCGGGGGGGCCGGATACGCAGTATTTT	CASSSLAGGPDTQYF
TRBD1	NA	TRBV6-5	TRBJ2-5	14	TGTGCCAGCAGCACCAGGGGGCGAGGAGAGACCCAGTACTTC	CASSTRGRGETQYF
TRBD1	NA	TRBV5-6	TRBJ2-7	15	TGTGCCAGCATGACCGCCGGACAGGGATCCTACGAGCAGTACTTC	CASMTAGQGSYEQYF
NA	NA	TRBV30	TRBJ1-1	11	TGTGCCTGGCGGTGGAACACTGAAGCTTTCTTT	CAWRWNTEAFF
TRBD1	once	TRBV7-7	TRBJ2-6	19	TGTGCCAGCAGCTTCTACCGCCGGGACAGGGACTCTGGGGCCAACGTCCTGACTTTC	CASSFYRRDRDSGANVLTF
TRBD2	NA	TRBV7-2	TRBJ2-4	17	TGTGCCAGCAGCTCCCCTGAGCGGGGGGTAGCCAAAAACATTCAGTACTTC	CASSSPERGVAKNIQYF
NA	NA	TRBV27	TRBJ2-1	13	TGTGCCAGCAGTTCTCAGGCCTACAATGAGCAGTTCTTC	CASSSQAYNEQFF
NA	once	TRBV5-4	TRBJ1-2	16	TGTGCCAGCAGCCTCACCTCGGGGGGCGGAAACTATGGCTACACCTTC	CASSLTSGGGNYGYTF
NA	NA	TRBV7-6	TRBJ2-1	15	TGTGCCAGCAGCTTAGAACAGGGCCCCATCAATGAGCAGTTCTTC	CASSLEQGPINEQFF
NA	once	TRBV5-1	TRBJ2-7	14	TGCGCCAGCAGCTTGGGGGACACTTCCTACGAGCAGTACTTC	CASSLGDTSYEQYF
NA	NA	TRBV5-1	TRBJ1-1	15	TGCGCCAGCAGCCTCGATGGACAGATGAACACTGAAGCTTTCTTT	CASSLDGQMNTEAFF
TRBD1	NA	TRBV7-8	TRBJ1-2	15	TGTGCCAGCAGCTTAGTTAGGGGGATAGGGGGCGGCTACACCTTC	CASSLVRGIGGGYTF
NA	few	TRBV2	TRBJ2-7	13	TGTGCCAGCAGTACCCAGACTCCCCGGGAGCAGTACTTC	CASSTQTPREQYF
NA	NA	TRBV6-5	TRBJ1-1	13	TGTGCCAGCAGTTGGGGGAGGGACACTGAAGCTTTCTTT	CASSWGRDTEAFF
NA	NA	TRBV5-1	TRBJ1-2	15	TGCGCCAGCAGGTCGGAGGACAGTCCTAACTATGGCTACACCTTC	CASRSEDSPNYGYTF
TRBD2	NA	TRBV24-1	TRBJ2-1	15	TGTGCCACCAGATCCGGGACTAGCGGGGTTGGGGAGCAGTTCTTC	CATRSGTSGVGEQFF
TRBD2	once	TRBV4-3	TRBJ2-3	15	TGCGCCAGCAGCCGAATAGCGGGGTCTACAGATACGCAGTATTTT	CASSRIAGSTDTQYF
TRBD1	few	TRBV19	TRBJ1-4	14	TGTGCCAGTAGTTCCGGGACAGCTAATGAAAAACTGTTTTTT	CASSSGTANEKLFF
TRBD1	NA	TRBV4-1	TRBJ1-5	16	TGCGCCAGCAGCCAAGCTGGGACAGCCGGCAATCAGCCCCAGCATTTT	CASSQAGTAGNQPQHF
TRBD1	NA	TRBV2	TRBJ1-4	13	TGTGCCAGCTACGGGACAGGGGGAGAAAAACTGTTTTTT	CASYGTGGEKLFF
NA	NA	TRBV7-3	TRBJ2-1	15	TGTGCCAGCAGCTTATGGCTAGTAGACTACAATGAGCAGTTCTTC	CASSLWLVDYNEQFF
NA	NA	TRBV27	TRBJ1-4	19	TGTGCCAGCAGTTTATCGACCCCCGGGAGACATTCAACTAATGAAAAACTGTTTTTT	CASSLSTPGRHSTNEKLFF
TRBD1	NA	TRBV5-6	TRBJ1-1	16	TGTGCCAGCAGCTTGAAAGTACTACAGGGGATCCCTGAAGCTTTCTTT	CASSLKVLQGIPEAFF
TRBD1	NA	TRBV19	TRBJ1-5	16	TGTGCCAGTAGAACCGTTGGGACAGGTAGCAATCAGCCCCAGCATTTT	CASRTVGTGSNQPQHF
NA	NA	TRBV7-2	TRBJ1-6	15	TGTGCCAGCAGCTTACGGCCGCAGGGCAATTCACCCCTCCACTTT	CASSLRPQGNSPLHF
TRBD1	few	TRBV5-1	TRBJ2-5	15	TGCGCCAGCAGCTTGACAGGGGGCGTCTTAGAGACCCAGTACTTC	CASSLTGGVLETQYF
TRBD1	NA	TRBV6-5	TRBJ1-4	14	TGTGCCAGCAGTTCCGGGACAGGCTCAGAAAAACTGTTTTTT	CASSSGTGSEKLFF
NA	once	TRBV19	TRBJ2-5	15	TGTGCCAGTAGTATAGACAGGGGAGCCGGAGAGACCCAGTACTTC	CASSIDRGAGETQYF
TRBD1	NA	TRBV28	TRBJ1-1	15	TGTGCCAGCAGACCAAGGGACAGGGTTAACACTGAAGCTTTCTTT	CASRPRDRVNTEAFF
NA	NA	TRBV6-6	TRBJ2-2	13	TGTGCCAGCAGTCTACAGGGTACCGGGGAGCTGTTTTTT	CASSLQGTGELFF
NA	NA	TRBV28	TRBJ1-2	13	TGTGCCAGCAGGCCGACAGCCAACTATGGCTACACCTTC	CASRPTANYGYTF
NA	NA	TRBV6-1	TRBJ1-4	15	TGTGCCAGCAGTGAAATCTCCGGGTCTAATGAAAAACTGTTTTTT	CASSEISGSNEKLFF
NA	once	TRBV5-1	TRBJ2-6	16	TGCGCCAGCAGCCTTGGACAGACTTCTGGGGCCAACGTCCTGACTTTC	CASSLGQTSGANVLTF
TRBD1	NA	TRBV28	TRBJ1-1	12	TGTGCCAGCAGGACAGGGTTGACTGAAGCTTTCTTT	CASRTGLTEAFF
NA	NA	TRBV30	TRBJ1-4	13	TGTGCCTGGAGTGTGGCAAGTAATGAAAAACTGTTTTTT	CAWSVASNEKLFF
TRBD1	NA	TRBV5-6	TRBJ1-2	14	TGTGCCAGCAGCTGGGGTCAGGGGGCTTATGGCTACACCTTC	CASSWGQGAYGYTF
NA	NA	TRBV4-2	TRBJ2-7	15	TGTGCCAGCAGAATCCCCTTCCAGCGTACCTACGAGCAGTACTTC	CASRIPFQRTYEQYF
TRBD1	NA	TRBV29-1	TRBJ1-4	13	TGCAGCGGGACGACAGGGTTTAATGAAAAACTGTTTTTT	CSGTTGFNEKLFF
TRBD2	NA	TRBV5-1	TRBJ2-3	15	TGCGCCAGCTGCACAGCGGGGTCAGGAGGAGATACGCAGTATTTT	CASCTAGSGGDTQYF
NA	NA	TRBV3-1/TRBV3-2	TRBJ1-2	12	TGTGCCAGCAGCCAAGAAGAACAGCTCTACACCTTC	CASSQEEQLYTF
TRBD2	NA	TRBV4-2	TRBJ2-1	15	TGTGCCAGCAGCCAAGATAGGCGGGGGGGCTATGAGCAGTTCTTC	CASSQDRRGGYEQFF
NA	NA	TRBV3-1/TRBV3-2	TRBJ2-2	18	TGTGCCAGCAGCCAAGATACGGGACTCGCACTTCACACCGGGGAGCTGTTTTTT	CASSQDTGLALHTGELFF
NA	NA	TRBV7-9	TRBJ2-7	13	TGTGCCAGCAGCTTCTTGTCGAGCTACGAGCAGTACTTC	CASSFLSSYEQYF
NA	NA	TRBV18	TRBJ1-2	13	TGTGCCAGCTCCTCCGACACATTCTATCGCTACACCTTC	CASSSDTFYRYTF
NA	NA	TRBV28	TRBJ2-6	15	TGTGCCAGCAGTTTCCCGAGTTCTGGGGCCAACGTCCTGACTTTC	CASSFPSSGANVLTF
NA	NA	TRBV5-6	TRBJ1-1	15	TGTGCCAGCAGCAAGAGCTCTGAGAGTGACACTGAAGCTTTCTTT	CASSKSSESDTEAFF
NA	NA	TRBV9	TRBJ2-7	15	TGTGCCAGCAGCTACACTAGGGTAGTCGGTCTCGAGCAGTACTTC	CASSYTRVVGLEQYF
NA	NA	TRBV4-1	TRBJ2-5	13	TGCGCCAGCAGCCAAGATACGGGAGAGACCCAGTACTTC	CASSQDTGETQYF
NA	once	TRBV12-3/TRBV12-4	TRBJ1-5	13	TGTGCCAGCAGAGGGGGGGCTGGTCAGCCCCAGCATTTT	CASRGGAGQPQHF
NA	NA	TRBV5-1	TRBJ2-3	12	TGCGCCAGCACCGCAGGGGCAGATACGCAGTATTTT	CASTAGADTQYF
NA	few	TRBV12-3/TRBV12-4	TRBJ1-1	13	TGTGCCAGCAGTTTAACCCAGGACACTGAAGCTTTCTTT	CASSLTQDTEAFF
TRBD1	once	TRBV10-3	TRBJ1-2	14	TGTGCCATCAGGGGACAGGGAGCAAACTATGGCTACACCTTC	CAIRGQGANYGYTF
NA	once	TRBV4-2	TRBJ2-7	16	TGTGCCAGCAGCCAATCTGGCTTTGGTTACAGCTACGAGCAGTACTTC	CASSQSGFGYSYEQYF
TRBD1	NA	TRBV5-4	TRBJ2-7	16	TGTGCCAGCAGTCTGCCGGGCAGGGGGAATTCGGGTGAGCAGTACTTC	CASSLPGRGNSGEQYF
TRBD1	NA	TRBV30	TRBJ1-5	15	TGTGCCTGGAGTGTTGGGGACAGGGAGAGTCAGCCCCAGCATTTT	CAWSVGDRESQPQHF
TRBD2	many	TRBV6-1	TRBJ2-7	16	TGTGCCAGCAGTGATCCGGGCGGGGGGGGCGCCTACGAGCAGTACTTC	CASSDPGGGGAYEQYF